The 9 T cell receptor beta chains below were found in one sample sequenced in a study of blood T cell repertoires in COVID-19. Sequencing was performed with immunoSEQ multiplex PCR; in TCRdb, only in-frame clones are kept and a portion is missing. The repertoire consists of tens of thousands of clones, with roughly 80% occurring once and the leading ten covering more than 15%. The sequenced sample consisted of peripheral blood. These receptors all come from an older woman with acute or convalescent COVID-19.

This clone appeared a few times. The chain employs TRBV28 and TRBJ2-2; a possible D gene is TRBD2 (6 bases). V was trimmed by 2 bases and J by 6 bases, leaving 19 bases between them. From germline, CDR1 is MDHEN and CDR2 SYDVKM. The CDR3 runs 17 residues. The CDR3 bases are TGTGCCAGCAGTTTAGGAGGGTACACGGGATGGGCCGGGGAGCTGTTTTTT. This sequence encodes CASSLGGYTGWAGELFF.

This clone was found a few times. The gene calls are TRBV7-2 and TRBJ2-5; tentative D call: TRBD1 (6 bases). The V and J ends lost 7 bases and 4 bases respectively, with 16 bases between them. Germline loops: CDR1 SGHTA, CDR2 FQGNSA. The CDR3 totals 14 residues. The CDR3: CASNQGHPGETQYF. CDR3 DNA: TGTGCCAGCAACCAGGGGCACCCTGGAGAGACCCAGTACTTC.

The chain combines TRBV6-5 with TRBJ2-1; D unresolved. Per germline, CDR1 MNHEY and CDR2 SVGAGI. This CDR3 spans 13 amino acids. The V end lost 2 bases, the J end lost 10 bases, and 12 bases lay between the germline ends. CDR3 region: CASSYAVGREQFF. In nucleotides, the CDR3 is TGTGCCAGCAGTTACGCGGTCGGAAGAGAGCAGTTCTTC.

The chain uses TRBV15 and TRBJ2-7; 7 nucleotides agree with TRBD1. The CDR3 loop spans 14 amino acids. The V gene's germline CDR1 is LNHNV and CDR2 YYDKDF (reference sequence). J was trimmed by 9 bases and V by 4 bases; bases with no gene match: 12. The CDR3 loop is CATSKPGQPNLQYF. CDR3 nucleotide sequence: TGTGCCACCAGCAAACCGGGACAGCCTAATTTGCAGTACTTC.

The chain has TRBV2 and TRBJ2-3; TRBD1 aligns across 8 bases. Per germline, CDR1 SNHLY and CDR2 FYNNEI. The length of the CDR3 is 14 residues. The V and J ends lost 10 bases and 3 bases, in that order; junction bases with no gene match: 9. In DNA, the CDR3 is TGTGCCAACCATCATGACAGGGGTACAGATACGCAGTATTTT. This gives the protein CANHHDRGTDTQYF.

In this sample, this clone turned up a few times. The chain uses TRBV7-3 and TRBJ1-1; 10 bases match TRBD1. CDR3 size: 14 residues. Germline V CDR1 and CDR2: SGHTA, FQGTGA. The ends lost 5 bases at V and 5 bases at J; junction bases unmatched: 5. CDR3 in amino acids: CASSRDRGGTEAFF. The CDR3 DNA reads as TGTGCCAGCAGCCGGGACAGGGGTGGAACTGAAGCTTTCTTT. The full variable domain, with the rest looked up from reference TRBV7-3 and TRBJ1-1, is GAGVSQTPSNKVTEKGKYVELRCDPISGHTALYWYRQSLGQGPEFLIYFQGTGAADDSGLPNDRFFAVRPEGSVSTLKIQRTERGDSAVYLCASSRDRGGTEAFFGQGTRLTVV.

This clone was found once. This rearrangement joins TRBV28 to TRBJ1-1; D call uncertain. Trimming left V 4 bases short and J 4 bases short, with 4 bases between. The CDR3 has 11 amino acids. Per the germline V gene, CDR1 is MDHEN and CDR2 is SYDVKM. CDR3 bases: TGTGCCAGCAGTTATATCACTGAAGCTTTCTTT. Protein sequence: CASSYITEAFF.

The V gene is TRBV18, the J gene TRBJ1-2; a possible D gene is TRBD1 (6 bases). The CDR3 consists of 14 residues. V was clipped by 3 bases and J by 6 bases, with 14 bases between them. Germline V gene data show CDR1 as KGHSH and CDR2 as LQKENI. The CDR3 here is CASSPQMGHNGYTF. The DNA for the CDR3 is TGTGCCAGCTCACCGCAGATGGGACATAATGGCTACACCTTC.

The rearrangement links TRBV7-9 to TRBJ2-7; a possible D gene is TRBD2 (6 bases). The CDR3 sequence is 14 residues long. Germline CDR1 is SEHNR and CDR2 is FQNEAQ (reference sequence). V was cut by 3 bases and J by 8 bases, with 17 bases left in between. The CDR3 DNA reads TGTGCCAGCAGCTTGGGCGGGGCAGATTATAAGCAGTACTTC. Its translation: CASSLGGADYKQYF.